Below, one TCR beta chain is given with its context. Its specificity is unknown. Amplified regions were TCR beta CDR3 sequences from RNA transcripts. Using the HTBI primer set, a first-round RT-PCR was run on the TCR CDR3. TCRdb passed the multiplex PCR reads through MiXCR, listing each CDR3 protein once. The sample includes over 700,000 distinct CDR3 sequences, 35% to 40% of them seen just once. This sample was taken from a study of T cells in Graves' hyperthyroidism and ophthalmopathy. Across 18 months, stable Graves' hyperthyroidism was marked by no progression to ophthalmopathy. The germline V and J ends were trimmed by 2 bases and 2 bases, with 6 bases remaining between them. Germline V gives CDR1 WNHNN, CDR2 SYGVQD (reference sequence). This CDR3 region has 13 residues. Study-wide findings and caveats: Researchers found most expanded thyroid clonotypes above 0.001 in blood as well. Ophthalmopathy and stable hyperthyroidism were told apart by a 13 V-J model. Onset of ophthalmopathy came a median 6.5 months after the model predicted it.

Sequencing was done on a sample of blood. The sequence was collected from a man between 18 and 35 years old with Graves' hyperthyroidism. The chain employs TRBV10-1 and TRBJ1-2, with TRBD1 as a possible D gene (5 bases). The CDR3 spells CASSEHRNYGYTF. In DNA form, the CDR3 reads TGCGCCAGCAGTGAGCACAGGAACTATGGCTACACCTTC.